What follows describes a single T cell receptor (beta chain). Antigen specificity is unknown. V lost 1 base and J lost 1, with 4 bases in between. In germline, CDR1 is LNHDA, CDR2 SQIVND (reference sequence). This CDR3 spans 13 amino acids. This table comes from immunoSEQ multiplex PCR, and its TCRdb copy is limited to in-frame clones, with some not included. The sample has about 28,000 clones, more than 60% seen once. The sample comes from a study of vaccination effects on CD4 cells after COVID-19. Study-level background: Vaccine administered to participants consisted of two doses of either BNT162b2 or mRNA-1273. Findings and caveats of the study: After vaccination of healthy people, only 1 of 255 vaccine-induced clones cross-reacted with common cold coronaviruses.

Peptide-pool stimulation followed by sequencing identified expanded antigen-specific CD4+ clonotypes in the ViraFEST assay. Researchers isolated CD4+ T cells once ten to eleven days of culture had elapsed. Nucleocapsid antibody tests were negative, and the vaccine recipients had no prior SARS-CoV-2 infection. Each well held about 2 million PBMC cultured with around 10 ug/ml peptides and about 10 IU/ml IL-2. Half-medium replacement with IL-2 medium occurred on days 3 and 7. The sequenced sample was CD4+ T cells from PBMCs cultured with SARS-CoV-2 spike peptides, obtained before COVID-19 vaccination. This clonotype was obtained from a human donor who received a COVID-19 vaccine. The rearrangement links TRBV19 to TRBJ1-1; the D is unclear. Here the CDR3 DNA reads TGTGCCAGTAGTATAGCCAGGAACACTGAAGCTTTCTTT. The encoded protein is CASSIARNTEAFF.